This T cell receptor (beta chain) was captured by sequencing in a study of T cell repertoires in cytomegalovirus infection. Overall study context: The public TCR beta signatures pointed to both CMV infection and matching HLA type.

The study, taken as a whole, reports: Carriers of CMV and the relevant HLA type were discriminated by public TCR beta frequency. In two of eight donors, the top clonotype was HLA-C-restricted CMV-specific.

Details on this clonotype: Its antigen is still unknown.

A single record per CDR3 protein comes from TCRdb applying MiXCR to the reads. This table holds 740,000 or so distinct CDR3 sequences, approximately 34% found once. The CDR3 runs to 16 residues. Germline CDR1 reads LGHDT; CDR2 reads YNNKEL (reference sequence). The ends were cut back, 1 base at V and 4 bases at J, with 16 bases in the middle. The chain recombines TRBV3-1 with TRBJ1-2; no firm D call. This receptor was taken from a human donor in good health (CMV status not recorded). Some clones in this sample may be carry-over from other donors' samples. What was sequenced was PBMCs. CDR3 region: CASSQGSRARVYGYTF. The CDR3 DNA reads TGTGCCAGCAGCCAAGGATCTCGGGCGCGGGTCTATGGCTACACCTTC.